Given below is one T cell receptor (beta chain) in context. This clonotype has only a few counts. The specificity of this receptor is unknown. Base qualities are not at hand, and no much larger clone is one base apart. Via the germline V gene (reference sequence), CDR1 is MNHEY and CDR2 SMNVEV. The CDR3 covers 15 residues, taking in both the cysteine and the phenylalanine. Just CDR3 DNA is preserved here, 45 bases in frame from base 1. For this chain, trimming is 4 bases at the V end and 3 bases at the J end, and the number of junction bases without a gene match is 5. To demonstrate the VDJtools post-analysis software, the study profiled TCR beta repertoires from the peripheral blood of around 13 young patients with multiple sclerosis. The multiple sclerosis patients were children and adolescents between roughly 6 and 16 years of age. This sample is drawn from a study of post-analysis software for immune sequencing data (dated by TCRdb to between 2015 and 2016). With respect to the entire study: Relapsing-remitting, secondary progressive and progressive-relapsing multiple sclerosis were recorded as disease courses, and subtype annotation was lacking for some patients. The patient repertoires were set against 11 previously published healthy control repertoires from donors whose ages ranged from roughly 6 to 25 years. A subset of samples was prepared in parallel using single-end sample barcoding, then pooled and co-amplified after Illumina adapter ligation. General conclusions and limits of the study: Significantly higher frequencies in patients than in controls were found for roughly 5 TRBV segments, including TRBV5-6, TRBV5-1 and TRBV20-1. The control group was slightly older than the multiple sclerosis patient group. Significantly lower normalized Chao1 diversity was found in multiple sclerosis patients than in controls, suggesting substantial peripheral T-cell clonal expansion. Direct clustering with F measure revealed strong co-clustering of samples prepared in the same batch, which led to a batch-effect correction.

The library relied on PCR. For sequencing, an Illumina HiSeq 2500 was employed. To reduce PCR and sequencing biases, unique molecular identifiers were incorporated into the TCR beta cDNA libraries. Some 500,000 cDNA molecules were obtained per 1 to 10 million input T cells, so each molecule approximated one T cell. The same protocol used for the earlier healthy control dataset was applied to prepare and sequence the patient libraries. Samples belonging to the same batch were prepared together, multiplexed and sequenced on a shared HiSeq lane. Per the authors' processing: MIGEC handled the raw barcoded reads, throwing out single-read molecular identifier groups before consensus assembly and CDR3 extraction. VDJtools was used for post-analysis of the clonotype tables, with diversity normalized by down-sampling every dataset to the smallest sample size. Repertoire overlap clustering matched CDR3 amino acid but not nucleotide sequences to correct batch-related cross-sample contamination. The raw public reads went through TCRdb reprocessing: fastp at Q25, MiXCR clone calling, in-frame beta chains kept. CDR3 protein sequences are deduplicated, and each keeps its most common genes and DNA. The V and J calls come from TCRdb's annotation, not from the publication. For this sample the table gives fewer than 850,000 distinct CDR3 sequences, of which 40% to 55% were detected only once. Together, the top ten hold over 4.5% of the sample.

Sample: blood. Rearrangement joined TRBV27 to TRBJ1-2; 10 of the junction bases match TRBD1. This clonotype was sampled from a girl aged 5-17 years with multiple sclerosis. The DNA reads TGTGCCAGCAGTTCGGGACAGGGGTCTGACTATGGCTACACCTTC. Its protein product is CASSSGQGSDYGYTF.